Given below is one T cell receptor (beta chain) in context. This sample was included in a study of beta chain features in type 1 diabetes. From germline, CDR1 is MGHDK and CDR2 SYGVNS. The CDR3 runs 15 residues. V was pared by 4 bases and J by 8 bases, with 9 bases of the junction left unmatched. All of the isolated RNA was reverse transcribed, so expressed TCRB transcripts were sequenced. Sequencing used immunoSEQ multiplex PCR; TCRdb keeps in-frame clones, though not all of them. The sample has about 210,000 clones; approximately 11% are singletons. The chain combines TRBV25-1 with TRBJ1-4, with 8 bases aligning to TRBD1. The sequencing sample was made of central memory CD4+ T cells from blood. This sequence was found in a young man in good health. Here the CDR3 DNA reads TGTGCCAGCAGTGGCTGGACAGGGCGAGGAGAAAAACTGTTTTTT. Protein: CASSGWTGRGEKLFF.